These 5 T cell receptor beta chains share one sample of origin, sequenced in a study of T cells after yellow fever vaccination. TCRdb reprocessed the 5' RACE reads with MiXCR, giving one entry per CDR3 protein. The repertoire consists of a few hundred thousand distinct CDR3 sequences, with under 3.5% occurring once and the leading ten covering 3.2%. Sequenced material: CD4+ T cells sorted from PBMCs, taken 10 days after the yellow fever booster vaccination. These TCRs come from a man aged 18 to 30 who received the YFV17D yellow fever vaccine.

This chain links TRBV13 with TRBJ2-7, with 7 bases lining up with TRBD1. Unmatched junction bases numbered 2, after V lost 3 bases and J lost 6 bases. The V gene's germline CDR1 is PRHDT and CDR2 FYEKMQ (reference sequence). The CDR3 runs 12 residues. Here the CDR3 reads CASSFTGVEQYF. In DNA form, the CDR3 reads TGTGCCAGCAGCTTTACAGGGGTCGAGCAGTACTTC.

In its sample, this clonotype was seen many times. The CDR3 reads CAIGASGGATQYF. In nucleotides, the CDR3 is TGTGCCATCGGCGCTAGCGGGGGGGCTACGCAGTATTTT. The V gene is TRBV10-3, the J gene TRBJ2-3; 12 nucleotides match TRBD2. J gave up 8 bases and V 8 bases, and 5 bases lay outside the gene matches. The germline gives CDR1 ENHRY, CDR2 SYGVKD. CDR3 length: 13 residues.

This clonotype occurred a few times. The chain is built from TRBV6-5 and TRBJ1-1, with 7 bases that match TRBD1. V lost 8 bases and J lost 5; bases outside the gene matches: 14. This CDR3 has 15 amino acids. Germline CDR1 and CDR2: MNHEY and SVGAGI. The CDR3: CASWGQRLGVTEAFF. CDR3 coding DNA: TGTGCCAGCTGGGGACAGAGACTAGGTGTGACTGAAGCTTTCTTT.

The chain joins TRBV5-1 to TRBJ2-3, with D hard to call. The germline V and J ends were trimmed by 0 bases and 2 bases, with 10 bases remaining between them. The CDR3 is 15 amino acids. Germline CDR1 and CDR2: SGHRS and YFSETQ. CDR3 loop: CASSLVGIPTDTQYF. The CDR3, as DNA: TGCGCCAGCAGCTTGGTAGGGATTCCCACAGATACGCAGTATTTT. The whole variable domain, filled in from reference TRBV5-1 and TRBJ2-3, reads KAGVTQTPRYLIKTRGQQVTLSCSPISGHRSVSWYQQTPGQGLQFLFEYFSETQRNKGNFPGRFSGRQFSNSRSEMNVSTLELGDSALYLCASSLVGIPTDTQYFGPGTRLTVL.

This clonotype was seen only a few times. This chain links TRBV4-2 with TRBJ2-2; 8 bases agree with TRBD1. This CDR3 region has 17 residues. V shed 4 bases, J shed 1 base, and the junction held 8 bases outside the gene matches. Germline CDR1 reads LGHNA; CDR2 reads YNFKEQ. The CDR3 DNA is TGTGCCAGCAGCCCTTTAGGGACAGGATTGAACACCGGGGAGCTGTTTTTT. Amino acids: CASSPLGTGLNTGELFF.